This T cell receptor (beta chain) was captured by sequencing in a study of T cells in Graves' hyperthyroidism and ophthalmopathy. Amplification of TCR beta CDR3 regions was performed using RNA transcripts as template. First-round RT-PCR targeting the TCR CDR3 was performed with the HTBI primer set. Using its own MiXCR run on the multiplex PCR reads, TCRdb lists one record per CDR3 protein. The sample consists of hundreds of thousands of distinct CDR3 sequences, around a third of them appearing once. V shed 4 bases, J shed 4 bases, and the junction held 8 bases outside the gene matches. Germline CDR1 reads SEHNR; CDR2 reads FQNEAQ (reference sequence). This CDR3 has 15 amino acids. Details on this clonotype: A clone one base away is much larger, so this may be a read error.

Diagnosis relied on clinical symptoms, serum thyroxine and TRAb, thyroid ultrasound and orbital computed tomography. The receptor was isolated from a middle-aged woman with Graves' hyperthyroidism. Sequences were obtained from blood. The V call is TRBV7-9, the J call TRBJ1-1, with 8 nucleotides matching TRBD1. The CDR3 bases are TGTGCCAGCAGCTCAATCAGGGGGCTGGGCACTGAAGCTTTCTTT. This encodes CASSSIRGLGTEAFF.